This TCR beta chain derives from a study of identical twins. General study points: The degree of excess twin sharing was weaker in beta out-of-frame sequences. There were fewer insertions in abundant cord blood beta clonotypes, but memory repertoires showed no such pattern.

This clonotype has more than one count but fewer than ten. Antigen unknown. Unique molecular identifiers were present on the cDNA, which also gained a universal primer site by template switching. Each CDR3 protein is one row after TCRdb ran MiXCR on the 5' RACE reads. The table includes about 690,000 distinct CDR3 sequences, approximately 6% detected once. The CDR3 is made up of 17 amino acids. Germline CDR1 reads SGHAT; CDR2 reads FQNNGV. V lost 5 bases and J 9 bases, leaving 26 bases between the germline ends. The receptor was isolated from a man aged 18 to 29 in good health. Sequenced input: naive T cells sorted from blood. The chain couples TRBV11-2 to TRBJ2-1, with TRBD2 as a possible D gene (6 bases). Here the CDR3 DNA reads TGTGCCAGCAGCCAACTGGAGGGAGTAACAGGCTGGGGTGAGCAGTTCTTC. Protein product: CASSQLEGVTGWGEQFF.